The 5 T cell receptor beta chains below all came from one sample that was sequenced in a study of T-cell reconstitution after alpha-beta-depleted transplantation in children. TCRbeta library construction was performed incorporating unique molecular identifiers. TCRdb called the PCR reads again in MiXCR, with one record for every CDR3 protein. Of around 190,000 distinct CDR3 sequences in the sample, roughly 6.6% are singletons; the top ten hold just over 5.5%. Source: PBMCs, taken before TCRalphabeta/CD19-depleted stem cell transplant. The receptors stem from a boy aged 2 to 9 with acute lymphoblastic leukemia, due to receive a stem cell transplant.

This clonotype was counted a few times. The chain employs TRBV29-1 and TRBJ1-2, with 7 bases matching TRBD1. V shed 7 bases, J shed 4 bases, and the junction held 6 bases outside the gene matches. The CDR3 contains 12 residues. Germline V gene data show CDR1 as SQVTM and CDR2 as ANQGSEA. In nucleotides, the CDR3 is TGCAGCGCCGAGACAGGGAGCTATGGCTACACCTTC. It specifies CSAETGSYGYTF.

This clonotype has a count of ten or more. The chain has TRBV7-8 and TRBJ1-1, with D hard to call. Germline V gene sequence: CDR1 SGHVS, CDR2 FQNEAQ. The length of the CDR3 is 16 residues. Trimming stripped 4 bases from V and 0 bases from J, with 15 bases between. In nucleotides, the CDR3 is TGTGCCAGCAGCTATAGATTCCCACGGGTGAACACTGAAGCTTTCTTT. Residues: CASSYRFPRVNTEAFF.

This clonotype was seen repeatedly, ten times or more. The V call is TRBV5-1, the J call TRBJ2-1, with D possibly matching TRBD2 (5 bases). Germline values: CDR1 SGHRS, CDR2 YFSETQ. There are 18 residues in the CDR3. V was clipped by 2 bases and J by 10 bases, with 28 bases between them. The CDR3 DNA sequence: TGCGCCAGCAGCTTCGGAGTAGTCTCGGCTAGCAGGTTGCGGGAGCAGTTCTTC. This translates into CASSFGVVSASRLREQFF.

The sample holds a few counts of this clonotype. This chain links TRBV19 with TRBJ2-4; 8 nucleotides align to TRBD1. The CDR3 has 14 amino acids. Germline lookup yields CDR1 LNHDA and CDR2 SQIVND (reference sequence). Trimming took 8 bases from V and 5 from J; bases not matched to a gene: 8. The CDR3 reads CASSEGTGENIQYF. The CDR3 DNA is TGTGCCAGTTCCGAAGGGACAGGCGAAAACATTCAGTACTTC.

This clonotype has at least ten counts. The J gene is TRBJ2-1, the V gene TRBV25-1; D call uncertain. The V and J ends lost 3 bases and 7 bases respectively, with 19 bases between them. Germline V lookup: CDR1 MGHDK, CDR2 SYGVNS. The CDR3 is made up of 16 amino acids. The CDR3 sequence is CASSDHRVVVANEQFF. For the CDR3, the DNA is TGTGCCAGCAGTGATCATAGGGTGGTAGTCGCAAATGAGCAGTTCTTC.